Below, 31 T cell receptor beta chains from the same sample are listed, as sequenced in a study of glioma-infiltrating T cells. The iRepertoire nested amplicon-rescue multiplex PCR amplified TCR alpha and beta CDR3s from RNA. A single record per CDR3 protein comes from TCRdb applying MiXCR to the multiplex PCR reads. The table has about 130,000 distinct CDR3 sequences, around 25% seen once; the top ten hold about 30%. Sequencing was carried out using glioma tissue, nonneoplastic brain tissue, or PBMCs (not recorded which). The receptors derive from a human donor with low-grade glioma or glioblastoma, undergoing nonglioma brain surgery, or in good health (not recorded which).

In its sample, this clonotype was seen many times. The V and J genes are TRBV20-1 and TRBJ2-5, with D possibly TRBD1 on 6 matching bases. The CDR3 is 14 amino acids. Germline V gene sequence: CDR1 DFQATT, CDR2 SNEGSKA (reference sequence). Trimming shortened V by 3 bases and J by 4 bases, and 15 bases separated the two germline ends. The CDR3 is CSARKGQGRETQYF. As DNA, the CDR3 is TGCAGTGCTAGGAAGGGACAAGGTCGAGAGACCCAGTACTTC.

This clonotype was observed a few times. The rearrangement joins TRBV7-3 to TRBJ1-1; TRBD1 is a possible D gene (6 bases). The CDR3 consists of 15 residues. CDR1 is SGHTA, CDR2 FQGTGA, per germline. Trimming stripped 5 bases from V and 5 bases from J, with 18 bases between. Written as DNA, the CDR3 is TGTGCCAGCAGCCCGAAAGGAGGGGGGGGAACTGAAGCTTTCTTT. This sequence encodes CASSPKGGGGTEAFF.

The CDR3 sequence: CASSQDPDSGSTQYF. The CDR3 DNA reads TGTGCCAGCAGCCAAGATCCAGATTCTGGTAGTACGCAGTATTTT. This rearrangement joins TRBV4-2 to TRBJ2-3; D is unclear. Trimming stripped 0 bases from V and 8 bases from J, with 15 bases between. Germline CDR1 and CDR2: LGHNA and YNFKEQ. The CDR3 runs 15 residues.

This clonotype appeared many times. The chain joins TRBV20-1 to TRBJ1-1, with a tentative D call TRBD1 (5 bases). This CDR3 is built from 12 residues. The germline V gene encodes CDR1 DFQATT and CDR2 SNEGSKA (reference sequence). V gave up 7 bases and J gave up 4 bases, with 13 bases separating them. CDR3: CSVLGEITEAFF. CDR3 DNA: TGCAGTGTCTTGGGGGAGATCACTGAAGCTTTCTTT.

In this sample, this clonotype turned up a few times. The chain joins TRBV2 to TRBJ2-1; 9 bases fit TRBD2. The CDR3 is 15 residues long. CDR1 SNHLY and CDR2 FYNNEI come from the germline V gene. Trimming at V came to 7 bases and at J to 9 bases, leaving 13 bases not matched to a gene. This CDR3 reads CASTRTSVNQGEQFF. In DNA form, the CDR3 reads TGTGCCAGCACCCGGACTAGCGTGAACCAGGGTGAGCAGTTCTTC.

About this clonotype itself: A much larger clone lies a single base off, so this may be a read error. The chain joins TRBV20-1 to TRBJ1-1; D perhaps matches TRBD1 (6 bases). Germline lookup yields CDR1 DFQATT and CDR2 SNEGSKA (reference sequence). There are 14 residues in the CDR3. The V and J ends lost 0 bases and 1 base respectively, with 9 bases between them. CDR3 coding DNA: TGCAGTGCTAGAGAGGGGGCTGGGAACACTGAAGCTTTCTTT. Residues: CSAREGAGNTEAFF.

Regarding this clonotype: A much larger clone lies one base from this, so it may be a read error. This chain uses TRBV20-1 with TRBJ1-6; D is uncertain. The CDR3 covers 13 residues. V gave up 1 base and J gave up 9 bases, with 10 bases separating them. Germline V lookup: CDR1 DFQATT, CDR2 SNEGSKA (reference sequence). CDR3 residues: CSARGAASSPLHF. The CDR3 DNA reads TGCAGTGCTAGAGGGGCAGCAAGTTCACCCCTCCACTTT.

This clonotype was seen more than once but under ten times. The chain couples TRBV7-6 to TRBJ1-5; possible D gene TRBD1, 5 bases. Trimming shortened V by 2 bases and J by 7 bases, and 12 bases separated the two germline ends. This CDR3 comprises 14 residues. The germline gives CDR1 SGHVS, CDR2 FNYEAQ. The DNA of the CDR3 is TGTGCCAGCAGCTTATCCCAGGGAGACCAGCCCCAGCATTTT. It is translated as CASSLSQGDQPQHF.

The table lists this clonotype with many counts. As DNA, the CDR3 is TGTGCCAGCAGTTTCTCGACAGATTACAATGAGCAGTTCTTC. This sequence encodes CASSFSTDYNEQFF. This chain connects TRBV27 to TRBJ2-1; D is possibly TRBD1 (5 bases). Germline V CDR1 and CDR2: MNHEY, SMNVEV (reference sequence). Trimming pared 3 bases from V and 4 bases from J, leaving 10 bases between. The CDR3 sequence is 14 residues long.

This rearrangement joins TRBV2 to TRBJ1-3, with 7 bases fitting TRBD1. V lost 5 bases, J lost 1 base, and 5 bases stayed unmatched. The CDR3 is 15 amino acids. Germline V gene lookup returns CDR1 SNHLY and CDR2 FYNNEI. The chain's CDR3 is CASSPQGRSGNTIYF. The CDR3 nucleotides are TGTGCCAGCAGTCCACAGGGGAGATCTGGAAACACCATATATTTT.

The V gene is TRBV27, the J gene TRBJ2-3; D remains unclear. Trimming shortened V by 8 bases and J by 1 base, and 7 bases separated the two germline ends. The CDR3 consists of 12 residues. The V gene's germline CDR1 is MNHEY and CDR2 SMNVEV (reference sequence). CDR3 loop: CASPDGTDTQYF. CDR3 bases: TGTGCCAGCCCGGACGGCACAGATACGCAGTATTTT.

The chain uses TRBV3-1 and TRBJ1-1; 8 nucleotides align to TRBD1. There are 14 residues in the CDR3. Germline V gene sequence: CDR1 LGHDT, CDR2 YNNKEL (reference sequence). Losses at the gene ends were 4 bases for V and 3 bases for J; bases not matched to a gene: 4. CDR3 amino acids: CASSLRQGYTEAFF. Written as DNA, the CDR3 is TGTGCCAGCAGCCTCCGACAGGGGTACACTGAAGCTTTCTTT.

This clonotype was counted only a few times. The chain uses TRBV3-1 and TRBJ1-2; D not resolved. CDR1 is LGHDT and CDR2 is YNNKEL in the germline V gene (reference sequence). The CDR3 contains 12 residues. V was shortened by 4 bases and J by 6 bases, with 9 bases between the two germline ends. For the CDR3, the DNA is TGTGCCAGCAGCCTCGGACCGGATGGCTACACCTTC. Translated, it gives CASSLGPDGYTF.

V is TRBV10-1 and J is TRBJ1-1; D remains ambiguous. In germline, CDR1 is WNHNN, CDR2 SYGVQD (reference sequence). The V and J ends lost 6 bases and 4 bases respectively, with 15 bases between them. The CDR3 runs 14 residues. The CDR3 coding sequence is TGCGCCAGCAGCCCCGGGAGGCCTGGCACTGAAGCTTTCTTT. Protein sequence: CASSPGRPGTEAFF.

This chain links TRBV4-1 with TRBJ2-2, with D perhaps matching TRBD1 (5 bases). V was pared by 4 bases and J by 2 bases, with 11 bases between. The CDR3 consists of 15 residues. Germline assignment: CDR1 MGHRA and CDR2 YSYEKL. The CDR3 DNA reads as TGCGCCAGCAGCCCAGAAGGGGTCAACACCGGGGAGCTGTTTTTT. It codes for CASSPEGVNTGELFF.

There are many counts of this clonotype. This rearrangement joins TRBV15 to TRBJ1-6; a possible D gene is TRBD1 (5 bases). V lost 0 bases and J 10 bases, leaving 7 bases between the germline ends. From germline, CDR1 is LNHNV and CDR2 YYDKDF (reference sequence). The CDR3 totals 13 residues. The CDR3 DNA is TGTGCCACCAGCAGAGATACAGGCTCACCCCTCCACTTT. This sequence encodes CATSRDTGSPLHF.

On this clonotype itself: A clone one base away is much larger, so this may be a read error. This chain links TRBV7-9 with TRBJ2-7; no clear D gene. Germline V gene sequence: CDR1 SEHNR, CDR2 FQNEAQ (reference sequence). V was cut by 5 bases and J by 6 bases, with 14 bases left in between. The CDR3 has 13 amino acids. In DNA, the CDR3 is TGTGCCAGCAGCCGCGACATGACCTGCGAGCAGTACGTC. It codes for CASSRDMTCEQYV.

The chain joins TRBV3-1 to TRBJ2-7, with 8 bases fitting TRBD1. The CDR3 spans 15 residues. The V segment lost 8 bases and the J segment 3 bases; nucleotides outside the gene matches: 12. Germline loops: CDR1 LGHDT, CDR2 YNNKEL (reference sequence). In DNA, the CDR3 is TGTGCCAGCCCTAATCGGGGACAGGCATACTACGAGCAGTACGTC. Its protein product is CASPNRGQAYYEQYV.

This clonotype is judged medium-sized. The chain uses TRBV27 and TRBJ2-3; no firm D call. CDR3 length: 13 amino acids. V was trimmed by 2 bases and J by 6 bases, leaving 9 bases between them. Germline CDR1 and CDR2: MNHEY and SMNVEV (reference sequence). DNA of the CDR3: TGTGCCAGCAGTTTAGGGTCGTTGGATACGCAGTATTTT. Translation gives CASSLGSLDTQYF.

This clonotype was counted between two and nine times. Here the CDR3 DNA reads TGTGCCAGCCGGCTAGCGGGGTTCAGCGAGCAGTTCTTC. Translated: CASRLAGFSEQFF. The chain carries TRBV6-1 and TRBJ2-1; 9 nucleotides align to TRBD2. V shed 8 bases and J 10 bases; nucleotides not matched to a gene: 9. The CDR3 runs to 13 residues. Germline values: CDR1 MNHNS, CDR2 SASEGT.

This clonotype was detected a few times. The V gene is TRBV27, the J gene TRBJ2-1; 8 nucleotides line up with TRBD1. The CDR3 runs 14 residues. Looked up from germline, CDR1 is MNHEY and CDR2 is SMNVEV (reference sequence). The trim removed 7 bases at V and 2 bases at J, leaving 4 bases unmatched. CDR3 sequence: CASTPTGAYNEQFF. In nucleotides, the CDR3 is TGTGCCAGCACCCCGACAGGGGCCTACAATGAGCAGTTCTTC.

This clonotype occurred many times. This chain connects TRBV20-1 to TRBJ1-1; a possible D gene is TRBD1 (5 bases). This CDR3 region has 11 residues. V shed 7 bases and J shed 2 bases, with 8 bases lying between them. Germline V gene data show CDR1 as DFQATT and CDR2 as SNEGSKA (reference sequence). The CDR3 region has the DNA TGCAGTGAAGACAGTAACACTGAAGCTTTCTTT. It specifies CSEDSNTEAFF.

The table lists this clonotype with a few counts. The chain is built from TRBV19 and TRBJ2-2, with TRBD2 identical over 9 bases. CDR1 is LNHDA and CDR2 is SQIVND in the germline V gene (reference sequence). Trimming at V came to 3 bases and at J to 4 bases, leaving 9 bases not matched to a gene. The CDR3 extends over 17 amino acids. The CDR3 protein is CASSMPTAGGRTGELFF. The DNA of the CDR3 is TGTGCCAGTAGTATGCCGACGGCGGGGGGGCGCACCGGGGAGCTGTTTTTT.

This clonotype has a count of ten or more. This chain connects TRBV15 to TRBJ2-7; 9 nucleotides agree with TRBD1. The CDR3 is 16 residues long. Trimming at V came to 1 base and at J to 7 bases, leaving 11 bases not matched to a gene. In germline, CDR1 is LNHNV, CDR2 YYDKDF (reference sequence). For the CDR3, the DNA is TGTGCCACCAGCAGAGTCACCCCCGGGACAGGGCTAGAGCAGTACGTC. This gives the protein CATSRVTPGTGLEQYV.

This clonotype was found a few times. This chain uses TRBV7-3 with TRBJ2-5, with D possibly called TRBD1 or TRBD2 (5 bases each). CDR1 and CDR2 from the germline V gene are SGHTA and FQGTGA. The germline V and J ends were trimmed by 0 bases and 5 bases, with 13 bases remaining between them. The CDR3 is made up of 15 amino acids. The DNA for the CDR3 is TGTGCCAGCAGCTTAACTCGGGGCAGCGAGGAGACCCAGTACTTC. Translated, it gives CASSLTRGSEETQYF.

In its sample, this clonotype was seen a few times. This chain joins TRBV6-1 and TRBJ1-2; 8 positions agree with TRBD1. Germline CDR1 is MNHNS and CDR2 is SASEGT. This CDR3 contains 13 residues. V was clipped by 6 bases and J by 4 bases; unmatched bases: 4. The CDR3 here is CASSGQGPYGYTF. The CDR3 DNA reads as TGTGCCAGCAGCGGACAGGGTCCCTATGGCTACACCTTC.

This clonotype showed up just a few times. This rearrangement joins TRBV7-9 to TRBJ1-1; TRBD1 matches at 8 bases. The V gene end was trimmed by 5 bases and the J gene end by 5 bases; junction bases not matched to a gene: 7. Looked up from germline, CDR1 is SEHNR and CDR2 is FQNEAQ (reference sequence). This CDR3 contains 14 residues. The CDR3 DNA follows: TGTGCCAGCAGCGCCCAGGGGGCTTGGACTGAAGCTTTCTTT. This codes for CASSAQGAWTEAFF.

V usage is TRBV7-2 and J usage is TRBJ1-3; D is perhaps TRBD1 (5 bases). The CDR3 is made up of 14 amino acids. Germline CDR1 reads SGHTA; CDR2 reads FQGNSA. Trimming cost V 2 bases and J 2 bases, with 7 bases left between them. CDR3 loop: CASSLLTAGNTIYF. The CDR3 DNA follows: TGTGCCAGCAGCTTATTGACAGCTGGAAACACCATATATTTT. The full variable domain, completed using reference TRBV7-2 and TRBJ1-3, is GAGVSQSPSNKVTEKGKDVELRCDPISGHTALYWYRQSLGQGLEFLIYFQGNSAPDKSGLPSDRFSAERTGGSVSTLTIQRTQQEDSAVYLCASSLLTAGNTIYFGEGSWLTVV.

Worth noting for this clonotype: One base away lies a much larger clone, so this may be a sequencing read error. V gene TRBV6-5 combines with J gene TRBJ1-2; D gene ambiguous. The V gene's germline CDR1 is MNHEY and CDR2 SVGAGI. Trimming removed 7 bases from V and 4 bases from J, with 28 bases in between. CDR3 length: 18 residues. This CDR3 is CASTLHFQVARFRYGYTF. In DNA, the CDR3 is TGTGCCAGCACCTTACACTTTCAGGTGGCGCGGTTCCGCTATGGCTACACCTTC.

The chain has TRBV5-1 and TRBJ2-2; D might be TRBD1 or TRBD2, each matching 5 bases. With 4 bases removed from V and 2 bases from J, the gap between germline ends came to 12 bases. The CDR3 extends over 15 amino acids. From germline, CDR1 is SGHRS and CDR2 YFSETQ. CDR3 loop: CASSRDGVNTGELFF. The CDR3 bases are TGCGCCAGCAGCAGGGACGGGGTAAACACCGGGGAGCTGTTTTTT.

The sample holds a few counts of this clonotype. The chain joins TRBV7-9 to TRBJ2-5, with 10 bases aligning to TRBD2. The CDR3 is 15 amino acids. J was trimmed by 5 bases and V by 5 bases; bases with no gene match: 8. Germline CDR1 is SEHNR and CDR2 is FQNEAQ (reference sequence). In nucleotides, the CDR3 is TGTGCCAGCAGCCCCCTAACTAGCGGGGCCGAGACCCAGTACTTC. Its protein product is CASSPLTSGAETQYF.